A selection of T cell receptor beta chains follows, all from one sample in a study of CD8 T cells in ankylosing spondylitis. TCRdb reprocessed the 5' RACE reads via MiXCR and lists one record per CDR3 protein. The sample holds tens of thousands of distinct CDR3 sequences; about a sixth are singletons and the top ten take 28%. What was sequenced was blood. The source of these receptors is a male donor with ankylosing spondylitis or in good health (not recorded which). CDR3s include the opening cysteine and the closing phenylalanine or tryptophan. The order of the fields is J gene, CDR3 length, clone size, V gene, D gene, CDR3 protein, CDR3 DNA. The D gene is left open where the match is weak. The listing skips clone size in some rows; elsewhere it reads once, few, many or a size class.

TRBJ1-6,14,medium-sized,TRBV20-1,-,CSARGMGGESPLHF,TGCAGTGCTAGGGGAATGGGGGGTGAATCACCCCTCCACTTT
TRBJ2-3,14,few,TRBV28,TRBD2,CASTGLARGDTQYF,TGTGCCAGCACGGGACTAGCGCGAGGAGATACGCAGTATTTT
TRBJ2-6,15,few,TRBV5-6,-,CASSPGTSGANVLTF,TGTGCCAGCAGCCCAGGGACATCTGGGGCCAACGTCCTGACTTTC
TRBJ2-7,14,-,TRBV6-1,-,CASRAGTGTYEQYF,TGTGCCAGCAGGGCCGGGACGGGAACCTACGAGCAGTACTTC
TRBJ2-3,16,-,TRBV2,-,CASRIVGPEGTDTQYF,TGTGCCAGCAGGATCGTGGGTCCTGAGGGCACAGATACGCAGTATTTT
TRBJ2-1,15,-,TRBV5-1,TRBD1,CASSLMTGGGNEQFF,TGCGCCAGCAGCTTGATGACAGGGGGCGGGAATGAGCAGTTCTTC
TRBJ2-7,15,-,TRBV14,TRBD2,CASSQVTSGTYEQYF,TGTGCCAGCAGCCAAGTAACTAGCGGGACCTACGAGCAGTACTTC
TRBJ1-4,14,few,TRBV7-9,-,CASSLGGRGEKLFF,TGTGCCAGCAGCCTCGGGGGGCGAGGAGAAAAACTGTTTTTT
TRBJ2-5,16,many,TRBV5-5,-,CASSLYQGGVSETQYF,TGTGCCAGCAGCTTGTATCAGGGTGGGGTTTCAGAGACCCAGTACTTC
TRBJ2-3,17,-,TRBV21-1,-,CASSKGGGRGGTDTQYF,TGTGCCAGCAGCAAAGGGGGGGGGCGGGGGGGGACAGATACGCAGTATTTT
TRBJ2-6,15,few,TRBV18,-,CASSPPNRGANVLTF,TGTGCCAGCTCACCACCGAACCGGGGGGCCAACGTCCTGACTTTC
TRBJ2-2,15,many,TRBV29-1,TRBD2,CSVGTSGTSTGELFF,TGCAGCGTTGGGACTAGCGGGACAAGCACCGGGGAGCTGTTTTTT
TRBJ1-5,17,once,TRBV6-2/TRBV6-3,TRBD1,CASSYITGTGADQPQHF,TGTGCCAGCAGTTACATAACCGGGACAGGGGCAGACCAGCCCCAGCATTTT
TRBJ2-1,18,many,TRBV12-3/TRBV12-4,TRBD2,CASSLGTSGGPLLNEQFF,TGTGCCAGCAGTTTAGGTACTAGCGGGGGGCCCCTACTCAATGAGCAGTTCTTC
TRBJ2-5,15,-,TRBV5-1,-,CASSLGLATEETQYF,TGCGCCAGCAGCTTGGGTCTAGCGACCGAAGAGACCCAGTACTTC
TRBJ1-4,15,many,TRBV5-1,-,CASSLLAGSNEKLFF,TGCGCCAGCAGCTTGTTGGCAGGGAGTAATGAAAAACTGTTTTTT
TRBJ2-5,11,few,TRBV20-1,-,CSAARGETQYF,TGCAGTGCCGCAAGGGGGGAGACCCAGTACTTC
TRBJ1-1,13,few,TRBV5-1,-,CASSMSTNTEAFF,TGCGCCAGCAGCATGAGTACGAACACTGAAGCTTTCTTT
TRBJ2-1,15,many,TRBV2,-,CASSGLGGRYNEQFF,TGTGCCAGCAGCGGATTGGGCGGGCGATACAATGAGCAGTTCTTC
TRBJ1-1,14,many,TRBV7-2,-,CASSLLGRGTEAFF,TGTGCCAGCAGCTTATTGGGGCGGGGCACTGAAGCTTTCTTT
TRBJ2-6,12,-,TRBV5-1,-,CASSLVGLVLTF,TGCGCCAGCAGCTTGGTCGGGCTTGTCCTGACTTTC
TRBJ1-4,14,-,TRBV29-1,-,CSVGQGTTNEKLFF,TGCAGCGTTGGGCAGGGGACAACTAATGAAAAACTGTTTTTT
TRBJ2-5,14,few,TRBV6-1,-,CASSDWRVAETQYF,TGTGCCAGCAGTGATTGGAGGGTAGCAGAGACCCAGTACTTC
TRBJ2-3,15,many,TRBV7-2,TRBD2,CASRVSGSSGDTQYF,TGTGCCAGCAGGGTTAGCGGGAGTAGTGGAGATACGCAGTATTTT
TRBJ2-3,13,few,TRBV29-1,-,CSVEDPPTDTQYF,TGCAGCGTTGAAGATCCCCCCACAGATACGCAGTATTTT
TRBJ2-3,14,-,TRBV20-1,-,CSARDWGGTDTQYF,TGCAGTGCTAGAGATTGGGGGGGCACAGATACGCAGTATTTT
TRBJ2-2,16,once,TRBV5-4,-,CASSQGTGHPTGELFF,TGTGCCAGCAGCCAGGGTACGGGACACCCCACCGGGGAGCTGTTTTTT
TRBJ1-1,13,many,TRBV20-1,-,CSAPRGSNTEAFF,TGCAGTGCCCCCAGGGGTTCGAACACTGAAGCTTTCTTT
TRBJ2-2,18,-,TRBV4-3,TRBD2,CASSQDLAGGTNTGELFF,TGCGCCAGCAGCCAAGACCTAGCGGGGGGCACGAACACCGGGGAGCTGTTTTTT
TRBJ2-1,14,few,TRBV7-2,-,CASSGDPSGNEQFF,TGTGCCAGCAGCGGGGACCCCTCGGGTAATGAGCAGTTCTTC
TRBJ1-1,13,many,TRBV7-2,-,CASSPGWNTEAFF,TGTGCCAGCAGCCCTGGCTGGAACACTGAAGCTTTCTTT
TRBJ2-2,12,few,TRBV28,-,CASRSWAGELFF,TGTGCCAGCAGGTCTTGGGCCGGGGAGCTGTTTTTT
TRBJ1-4,14,many,TRBV7-8,-,CASAERALGEKLFF,TGTGCCAGCGCCGAGAGGGCCCTAGGTGAAAAACTGTTTTTT
TRBJ2-5,14,-,TRBV29-1,-,CSVGRGQNRETQYF,TGCAGCGTTGGGCGGGGGCAAAACCGAGAGACCCAGTACTTC
TRBJ1-5,15,few,TRBV19,-,CASSIARDSNQPQHF,TGTGCCAGTAGTATAGCTAGGGATAGCAATCAGCCCCAGCATTTT
TRBJ2-7,14,many,TRBV5-1,-,CASSLALGAYEQYF,TGCGCCAGCAGCTTGGCGTTAGGGGCCTACGAGCAGTACTTC
TRBJ2-1,15,many,TRBV20-1,-,CSARDAGSSYNEQFF,TGCAGTGCTAGAGATGCGGGGAGCTCCTACAATGAGCAGTTCTTC
TRBJ2-7,14,-,TRBV12-3/TRBV12-4,-,CASSLPPAVSEQYF,TGTGCCAGCAGTTTACCACCCGCGGTTTCTGAGCAGTACTTC
TRBJ2-3,15,few,TRBV6-1,-,CASSEGGHYTDTQYF,TGTGCCAGCAGTGAAGGGGGACACTACACAGATACGCAGTATTTT
TRBJ2-3,14,many,TRBV29-1,TRBD1,CSVEDRGRTDTQYF,TGCAGCGTTGAAGACAGGGGGCGCACAGATACGCAGTATTTT
TRBJ2-1,14,many,TRBV4-3,TRBD1,CASSQRLQGDEQFF,TGCGCCAGCAGCCAGAGGCTACAGGGGGATGAGCAGTTCTTC
TRBJ2-3,12,few,TRBV12-3/TRBV12-4,-,CASSLRPDTQYF,TGTGCCAGCAGTTTACGCCCAGATACGCAGTATTTT